Presented here are 18 T cell receptor beta chains from one specimen sequenced in a study of memory CD4+ T cells and cytomegalovirus serostatus. Single viable CD3+CD4+CD8-CD45RO+ cells were sorted as the memory CD4+ T cells. TCRdb's copy holds only in-frame clones and misses some; the assay was immunoSEQ multiplex PCR. The sample lists some 52,000 clones; 80% to 85% were seen once. The sample consisted of memory CD4+ T cells from blood. These receptors all come from an adult in good health and CMV-seropositive.

The rearrangement joins TRBV14 to TRBJ2-7; TRBD1 matches at 10 bases. Germline V gene data show CDR1 as SGHDN and CDR2 as FVKESK. V trimming: 4 bases; J trimming: 1 base; junction bases outside the gene matches: 4. This CDR3 comprises 15 residues. The CDR3 nucleotides read TGTGCCAGCAGCCTACCGGGACAGGGGTCCTACGAGCAGTACTTC. It is translated as CASSLPGQGSYEQYF. Filled out from reference TRBV14 and TRBJ2-7, the complete variable domain reads EAGVTQFPSHSVIEKGQTVTLRCDPISGHDNLYWYRRVMGKEIKFLLHFVKESKQDESGMPNNRFLAERTGGTYSTLKVQPAELEDSGVYFCASSLPGQGSYEQYFGPGTRLTVT.

The chain recombines TRBV2 with TRBJ2-5, with D perhaps being TRBD1 or TRBD2 (6 bases each). V dropped 2 bases and J dropped 5 bases, with 12 bases sitting between them. The germline CDR1 and CDR2 sequences are SNHLY and FYNNEI. CDR3 length: 14 amino acids. The CDR3 nucleotides read TGTGCCAGCAGTGAACGCCAGGGGAGGGAGACCCAGTACTTC. Its translation: CASSERQGRETQYF.

The chain joins TRBV19 to TRBJ2-6; 12 nucleotides match TRBD1. The CDR3 runs to 18 residues. Unmatched junction bases numbered 10, after V lost 6 bases and J lost 4 bases. CDR1 LNHDA and CDR2 SQIVND come from the germline V gene (reference sequence). CDR3 loop: CASSLPGQGARGANVLTF. The DNA for the CDR3 is TGTGCCAGTAGCTTACCGGGACAGGGGGCGAGAGGGGCCAACGTCCTGACTTTC. Combining the CDR3 with reference TRBV19 and TRBJ2-6 gives the whole variable domain DGGITQSPKYLFRKEGQNVTLSCEQNLNHDAMYWYRQDPGQGLRLIYYSQIVNDFQKGDIAEGYSVSREKKESFPLTVTSAQKNPTAFYLCASSLPGQGARGANVLTFGAGSRLTVL.

In nucleotides, the CDR3 is TGTGCCAGCAGTCTGTTAGGGGATGAAAAACTGTTTTTT. This encodes CASSLLGDEKLFF. The chain combines TRBV2 with TRBJ1-4; D is possibly TRBD1 (5 bases). This CDR3 comprises 13 residues. Trimming left V 5 bases short and J 6 bases short, with 10 bases between. Germline values: CDR1 SNHLY, CDR2 FYNNEI.

The chain employs TRBV30 and TRBJ1-4, with D unresolved. Germline V lookup: CDR1 GTSNPN, CDR2 SVGIG (reference sequence). This CDR3 comprises 12 residues. V was cut by 5 bases and J by 8 bases, with 12 bases left in between. The CDR3 loop is CAWADMGEKLFF. The CDR3 coding sequence is TGTGCCTGGGCAGACATGGGGGAAAAACTGTTTTTT.

This clone was seen a few times. The chain combines TRBV6-5 with TRBJ1-2; no firm D call. The V and J ends lost 5 bases and 7 bases respectively, with 11 bases between them. The CDR3 covers 12 residues. Germline V CDR1 and CDR2: MNHEY, SVGAGI. CDR3 DNA sequence: TGTGCCAGCAGTCCCCTTAGCGCTGGCTACACCTTC. Amino acid sequence: CASSPLSAGYTF.

This clone showed up just a few times. The gene calls are TRBV4-2 and TRBJ2-2; D ambiguous. The CDR3 runs 15 residues. The germline V gene encodes CDR1 LGHNA and CDR2 YNFKEQ. With 0 bases removed from V and 5 bases from J, the gap between germline ends came to 10 bases. CDR3 region: CASSQDQIVTGELFF. The DNA for the CDR3 is TGTGCCAGCAGCCAAGATCAAATAGTTACCGGGGAGCTGTTTTTT.

The genes are TRBV6-1 and TRBJ2-5; D perhaps matches TRBD2 (6 bases). V shed 1 base and J shed 5 bases, with 17 bases lying between them. CDR3 length: 16 residues. Germline loops: CDR1 MNHNS, CDR2 SASEGT. Here the CDR3 reads CASSEGNRLERETQYF. DNA of the CDR3: TGTGCCAGCAGTGAAGGGAACAGACTAGAGCGTGAGACCCAGTACTTC.

V usage is TRBV10-1 and J usage is TRBJ2-1; D may match TRBD1 or TRBD2 (5 bases each). The CDR3 loop spans 16 amino acids. V lost 4 bases and J lost 2, with 15 bases in between. Germline values: CDR1 WNHNN, CDR2 SYGVQD (reference sequence). CDR3 amino acids: CASSGSPGTAYNEQFF. The CDR3 DNA reads TGCGCCAGCAGTGGTTCTCCAGGGACGGCCTACAATGAGCAGTTCTTC.

The rearrangement links TRBV5-1 to TRBJ2-3, with D perhaps given as TRBD1 or TRBD2 (5 bases each). The CDR3 length is 14 residues. Trimming took 0 bases from V and 3 from J, leaving 8 bases between them. CDR1 and CDR2 (germline): SGHRS, YFSETQ. The chain's CDR3 is CASSLAGPTDTQYF. The CDR3 DNA is TGCGCCAGCAGCTTGGCGGGGCCTACAGATACGCAGTATTTT.

V and J are TRBV13 and TRBJ1-2; D possibly corresponds to TRBD1 (5 bases). Looked up from germline, CDR1 is PRHDT and CDR2 is FYEKMQ (reference sequence). The CDR3 has 14 amino acids. Deletions cut 0 bases from V and 2 bases from J, with 7 bases between. This CDR3 is CASSLGTVNYGYTF. CDR3 sequence (DNA): TGTGCCAGCAGCTTAGGGACAGTAAACTATGGCTACACCTTC. Complete variable domain (other parts from reference TRBV13 and TRBJ1-2): AAGVIQSPRHLIKEKRETATLKCYPIPRHDTVYWYQQGPGQDPQFLISFYEKMQSDKGSIPDRFSAQQFSDYHSELNMSSLELGDSALYFCASSLGTVNYGYTFGSGTRLTVV.

The genes are TRBV2 and TRBJ1-5; no reliable D call. Germline assignment: CDR1 SNHLY and CDR2 FYNNEI. Trimming removed 2 bases from V and 4 bases from J, with 6 bases in between. The CDR3 length is 13 residues. The CDR3 DNA follows: TGTGCCAGCAGTGAATTCGAAAATCAGCCCCAGCATTTT. Translation gives CASSEFENQPQHF.

V usage is TRBV5-4 and J usage is TRBJ2-3; no firm D call. V was pared by 4 bases and J by 3 bases, with 15 bases between. CDR1 is SGHNT, CDR2 YYREEE, per germline (reference sequence). This CDR3 contains 15 residues. CDR3 loop: CASSQNEVGTDTQYF. CDR3 in DNA: TGTGCCAGCAGCCAGAACGAGGTGGGGACAGATACGCAGTATTTT.

The J gene is TRBJ2-3, the V gene TRBV4-1; 9 bases fit TRBD2. The CDR3 loop spans 16 amino acids. Germline V gene lookup returns CDR1 MGHRA and CDR2 YSYEKL. Trimming took 2 bases from V and 2 from J; bases not matched to a gene: 5. Here the CDR3 reads CASSQSLAGFTDTQYF. The CDR3, as DNA: TGCGCCAGCAGCCAAAGTCTAGCGGGGTTCACAGATACGCAGTATTTT.

The chain links TRBV6-6 to TRBJ1-5, with D possibly TRBD1 on 6 matching bases. Trimming took off 5 bases at V and 5 bases at J, with 7 bases between the two ends. From germline, CDR1 is MNHNY and CDR2 SVGAGI (reference sequence). The CDR3 length is 12 residues. This CDR3 is CASSAGDQPQHF. CDR3 sequence (DNA): TGTGCCAGCAGTGCAGGGGATCAGCCCCAGCATTTT.

This chain uses TRBV6-5 with TRBJ1-2, with D perhaps matching TRBD1 (6 bases). CDR1 is MNHEY and CDR2 is SVGAGI in the germline V gene. The CDR3 covers 13 residues. The V end lost 6 bases, the J end lost 4 bases, and 12 bases lay between the germline ends. Here the CDR3 DNA reads TGTGCCAGCAGCCTACAGGGTTCCTATGGCTACACCTTC. Residues: CASSLQGSYGYTF.

The chain combines TRBV30 with TRBJ1-1; the D gene is possibly TRBD1 (5 bases). The CDR3 is 13 residues long. Per the germline V gene, CDR1 is GTSNPN and CDR2 is SVGIG (reference sequence). The CDR3 nucleotides read TGTGGGTGGGGCTTTGGGATGAACACTGAAGCTTTCTTT. Encoded protein: CGWGFGMNTEAFF.

In its sample, this clone was seen once. The V and J genes are TRBV19 and TRBJ1-5; 8 bases are shared with TRBD1. V shed 3 bases, J shed 7 bases, and the junction held 8 bases outside the gene matches. The CDR3 has 15 residues. Germline assignment: CDR1 LNHDA and CDR2 SQIVND (reference sequence). The CDR3 nucleotides are TGTGCCAGTAGTATGTCGCAGGGGGCGTCGCAGCCCCAGCATTTT. This codes for CASSMSQGASQPQHF.